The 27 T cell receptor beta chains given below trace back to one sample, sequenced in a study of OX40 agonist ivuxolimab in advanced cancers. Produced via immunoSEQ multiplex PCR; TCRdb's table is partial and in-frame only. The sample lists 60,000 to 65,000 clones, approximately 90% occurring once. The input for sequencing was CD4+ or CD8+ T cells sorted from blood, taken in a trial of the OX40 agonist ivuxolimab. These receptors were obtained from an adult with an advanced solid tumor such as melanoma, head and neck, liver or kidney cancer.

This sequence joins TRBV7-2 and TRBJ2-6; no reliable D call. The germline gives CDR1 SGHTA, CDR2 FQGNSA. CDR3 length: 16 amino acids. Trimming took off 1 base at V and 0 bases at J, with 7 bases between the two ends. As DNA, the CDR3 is TGTGCCAGCAGCTTAGTACCAGACTCTGGGGCCAACGTCCTGACTTTC. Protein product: CASSLVPDSGANVLTF.

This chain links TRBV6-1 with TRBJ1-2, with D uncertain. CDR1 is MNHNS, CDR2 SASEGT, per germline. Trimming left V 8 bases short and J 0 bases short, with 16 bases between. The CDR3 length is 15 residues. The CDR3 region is CASSVGLETNYGYTF. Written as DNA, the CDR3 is TGTGCCAGCTCCGTAGGGTTAGAGACTAACTATGGCTACACCTTC.

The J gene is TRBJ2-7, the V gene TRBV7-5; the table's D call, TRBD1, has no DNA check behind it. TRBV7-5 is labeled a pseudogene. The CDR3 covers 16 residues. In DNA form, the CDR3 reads TGTGTCAGAAGCTTAAGAGGGACAGGGGGAGTCTACGAGCAGTACTTC. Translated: CVRSLRGTGGVYEQYF.

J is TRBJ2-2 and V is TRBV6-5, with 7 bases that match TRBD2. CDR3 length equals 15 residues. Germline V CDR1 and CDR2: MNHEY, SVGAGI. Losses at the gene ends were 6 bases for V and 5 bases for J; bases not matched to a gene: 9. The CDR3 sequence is CASSPQSGNTGELFF. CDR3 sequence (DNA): TGTGCCAGCAGCCCCCAGAGCGGGAATACCGGGGAGCTGTTTTTT.

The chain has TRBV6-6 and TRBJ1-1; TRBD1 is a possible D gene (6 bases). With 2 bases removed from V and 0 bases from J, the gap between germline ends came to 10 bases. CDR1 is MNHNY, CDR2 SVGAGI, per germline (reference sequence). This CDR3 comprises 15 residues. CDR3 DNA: TGTGCCAGCAGTTACGCTGGGACATTGAACACTGAAGCTTTCTTT. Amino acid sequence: CASSYAGTLNTEAFF.

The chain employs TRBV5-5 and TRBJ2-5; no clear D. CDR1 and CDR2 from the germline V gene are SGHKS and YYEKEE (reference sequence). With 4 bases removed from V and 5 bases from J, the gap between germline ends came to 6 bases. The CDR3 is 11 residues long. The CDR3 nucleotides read TGTGCCAGCAGCACCGCGGAGACCCAGTACTTC. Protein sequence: CASSTAETQYF.

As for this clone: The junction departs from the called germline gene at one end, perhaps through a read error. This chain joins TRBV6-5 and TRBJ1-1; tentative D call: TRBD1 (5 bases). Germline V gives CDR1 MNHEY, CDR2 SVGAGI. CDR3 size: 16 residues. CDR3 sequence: CAGSYSSAGFVTEAFF. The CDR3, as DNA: TGTGCCGGCAGTTACTCGTCCGCAGGGTTCGTCACTGAAGCTTTCTTT.

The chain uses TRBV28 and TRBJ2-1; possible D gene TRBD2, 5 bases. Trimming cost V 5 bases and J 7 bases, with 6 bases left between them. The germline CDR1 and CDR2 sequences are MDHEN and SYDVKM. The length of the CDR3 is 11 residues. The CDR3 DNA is TGTGCCAGCAGTACTAGGAATGAGCAGTTCTTC. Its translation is CASSTRNEQFF.

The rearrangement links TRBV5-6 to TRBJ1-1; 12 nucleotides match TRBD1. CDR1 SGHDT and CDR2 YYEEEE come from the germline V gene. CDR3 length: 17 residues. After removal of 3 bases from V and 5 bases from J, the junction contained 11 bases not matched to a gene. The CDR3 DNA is TGTGCCAGCAGCTATACCGGGACAGGGGGCTGGGGGACTGAAGCTTTCTTT. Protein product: CASSYTGTGGWGTEAFF.

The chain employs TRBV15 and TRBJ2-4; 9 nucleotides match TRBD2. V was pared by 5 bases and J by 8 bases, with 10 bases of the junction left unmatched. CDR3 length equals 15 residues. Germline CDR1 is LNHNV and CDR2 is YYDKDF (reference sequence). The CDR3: CATSQSGGRADIQYF. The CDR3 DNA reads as TGTGCCACCAGCCAAAGCGGCGGGAGGGCTGACATTCAGTACTTC.

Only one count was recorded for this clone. The CDR3 is CASSLGDYGTEAFF. CDR3 nucleotides: TGTGCCAGCAGCTTAGGGGATTATGGCACTGAAGCTTTCTTT. The V gene is TRBV7-2, the J gene TRBJ1-1; D gene uncertain. The CDR3 contains 14 residues. Per the germline V gene, CDR1 is SGHTA and CDR2 is FQGNSA. Trimming pared 1 base from V and 4 bases from J, leaving 10 bases between. Filled out from reference TRBV7-2 and TRBJ1-1, the complete variable domain reads GAGVSQSPSNKVTEKGKDVELRCDPISGHTALYWYRQSLGQGLEFLIYFQGNSAPDKSGLPSDRFSAERTGGSVSTLTIQRTQQEDSAVYLCASSLGDYGTEAFFGQGTRLTVV.

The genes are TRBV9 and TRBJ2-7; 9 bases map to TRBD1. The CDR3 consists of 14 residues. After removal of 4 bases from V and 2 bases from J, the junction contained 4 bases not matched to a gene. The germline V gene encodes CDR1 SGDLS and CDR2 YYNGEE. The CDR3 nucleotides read TGTGCCAGCAGCACAGGACAGGGGACCTACGAGCAGTACTTC. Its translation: CASSTGQGTYEQYF.

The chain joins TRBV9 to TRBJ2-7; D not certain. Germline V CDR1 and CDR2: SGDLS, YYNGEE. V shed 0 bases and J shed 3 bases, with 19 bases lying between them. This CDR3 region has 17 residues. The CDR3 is CASSVEGLVGPDYEQYF. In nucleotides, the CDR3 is TGTGCCAGCAGCGTAGAGGGTCTAGTTGGACCCGACTACGAGCAGTACTTC.

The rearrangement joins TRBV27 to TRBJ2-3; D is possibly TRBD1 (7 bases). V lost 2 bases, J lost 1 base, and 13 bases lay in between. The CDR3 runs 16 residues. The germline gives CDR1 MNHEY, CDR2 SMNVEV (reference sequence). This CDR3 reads CASSLDQGGGTDTQYF. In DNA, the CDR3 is TGTGCCAGCAGTTTAGACCAGGGGGGAGGCACAGATACGCAGTATTTT.

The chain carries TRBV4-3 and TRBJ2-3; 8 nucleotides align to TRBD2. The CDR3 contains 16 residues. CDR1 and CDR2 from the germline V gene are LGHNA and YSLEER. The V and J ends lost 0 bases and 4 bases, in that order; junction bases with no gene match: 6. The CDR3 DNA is TGCGCCAGCAGCCAAGACTGGGCGGGAGGAGCAGATACGCAGTATTTT. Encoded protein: CASSQDWAGGADTQYF.

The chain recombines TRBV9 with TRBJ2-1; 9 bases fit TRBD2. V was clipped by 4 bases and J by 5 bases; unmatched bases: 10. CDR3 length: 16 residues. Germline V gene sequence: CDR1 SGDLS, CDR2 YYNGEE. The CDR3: CASSSGGGRADNEQFF. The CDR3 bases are TGTGCCAGCAGCAGCGGGGGCGGGAGGGCCGACAATGAGCAGTTCTTC. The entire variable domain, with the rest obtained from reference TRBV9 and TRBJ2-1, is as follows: DSGVTQTPKHLITATGQRVTLRCSPRSGDLSVYWYQQSLDQGLQFLIQYYNGEERAKGNILERFSAQQFPDLHSELNLSSLELGDSALYFCASSSGGGRADNEQFFGPGTRLTVL.

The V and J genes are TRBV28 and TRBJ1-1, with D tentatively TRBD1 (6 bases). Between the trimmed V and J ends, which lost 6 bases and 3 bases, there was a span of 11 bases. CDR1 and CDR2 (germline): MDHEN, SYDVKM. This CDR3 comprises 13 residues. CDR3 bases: TGTGCCAGCAGCGCAAGGGGGTACACTGAAGCTTTCTTT. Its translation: CASSARGYTEAFF.

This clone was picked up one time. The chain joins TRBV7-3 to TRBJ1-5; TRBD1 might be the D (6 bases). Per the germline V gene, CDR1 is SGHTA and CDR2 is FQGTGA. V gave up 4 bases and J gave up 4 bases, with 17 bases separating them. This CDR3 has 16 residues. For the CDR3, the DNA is TGTGCCAGCAGCTCAACCCACAGGGTTGCTAATCAGCCCCAGCATTTT. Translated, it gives CASSSTHRVANQPQHF.

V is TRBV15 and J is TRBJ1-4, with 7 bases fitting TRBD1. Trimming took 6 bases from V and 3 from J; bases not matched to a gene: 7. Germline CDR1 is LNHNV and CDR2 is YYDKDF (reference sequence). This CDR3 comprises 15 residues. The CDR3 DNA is TGTGCCACCAGTGCGCAGGGGGTCGCTAATGAAAAACTGTTTTTT. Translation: CATSAQGVANEKLFF.

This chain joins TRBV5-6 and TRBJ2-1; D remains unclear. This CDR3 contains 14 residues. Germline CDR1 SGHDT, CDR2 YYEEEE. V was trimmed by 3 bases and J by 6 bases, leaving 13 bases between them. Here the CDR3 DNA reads TGTGCCAGCAGCTCGCTTGACTCCCCCAATGAGCAGTTCTTC. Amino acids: CASSSLDSPNEQFF.

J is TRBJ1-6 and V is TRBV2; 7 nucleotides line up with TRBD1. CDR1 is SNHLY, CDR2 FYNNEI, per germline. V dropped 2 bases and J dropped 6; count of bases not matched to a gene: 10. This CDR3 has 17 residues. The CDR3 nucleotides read TGTGCCAGCAGTGAATGGGGGACAGAGAGACTTAATTCACCCCTCCACTTT. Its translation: CASSEWGTERLNSPLHF.

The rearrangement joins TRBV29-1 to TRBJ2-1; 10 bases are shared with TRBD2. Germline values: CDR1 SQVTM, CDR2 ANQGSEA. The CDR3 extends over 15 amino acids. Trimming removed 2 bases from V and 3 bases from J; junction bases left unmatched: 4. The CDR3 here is CSVEPASGGYNEQFF. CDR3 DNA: TGCAGCGTTGAACCCGCTAGCGGGGGCTACAATGAGCAGTTCTTC.

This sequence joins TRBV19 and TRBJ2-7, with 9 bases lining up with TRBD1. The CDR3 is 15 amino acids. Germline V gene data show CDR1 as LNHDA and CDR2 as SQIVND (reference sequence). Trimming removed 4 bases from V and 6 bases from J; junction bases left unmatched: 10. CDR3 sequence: CASSNRRDRVGEQYF. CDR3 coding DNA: TGTGCCAGTAGTAACCGGCGGGACAGGGTTGGCGAGCAGTACTTC.

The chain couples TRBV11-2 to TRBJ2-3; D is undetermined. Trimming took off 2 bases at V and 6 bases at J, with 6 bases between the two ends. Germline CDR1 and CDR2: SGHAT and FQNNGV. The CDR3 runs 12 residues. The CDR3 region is CASSLRVDTQYF. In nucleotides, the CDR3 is TGTGCCAGCAGCTTACGGGTGGATACGCAGTATTTT.

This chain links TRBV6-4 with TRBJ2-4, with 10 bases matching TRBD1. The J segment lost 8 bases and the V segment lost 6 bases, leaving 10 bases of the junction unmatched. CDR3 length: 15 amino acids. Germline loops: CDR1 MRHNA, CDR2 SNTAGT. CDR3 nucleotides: TGTGCCAGCAGCCCTCGACAGGGGGCAATGGACATTCAGTACTTC. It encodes CASSPRQGAMDIQYF.

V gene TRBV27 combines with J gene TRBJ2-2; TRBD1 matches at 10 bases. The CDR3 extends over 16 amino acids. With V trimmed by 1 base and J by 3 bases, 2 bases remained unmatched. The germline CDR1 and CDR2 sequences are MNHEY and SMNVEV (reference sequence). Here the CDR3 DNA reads TGTGCCAGCAGTTTATTGGGGACAGGGGACACCGGGGAGCTGTTTTTT. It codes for CASSLLGTGDTGELFF.

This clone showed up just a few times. CDR3 nucleotides: TGTGCCAGCAGCTTAAAGGGGGAAGCCTACGAGCAGTACTTC. As protein: CASSLKGEAYEQYF. The chain uses TRBV7-6 and TRBJ2-7, with D possibly matching TRBD1 (6 bases). The CDR3 contains 14 residues. Germline V gene sequence: CDR1 SGHVS, CDR2 FNYEAQ. The V and J ends lost 2 bases and 2 bases respectively, with 10 bases between them.